This T cell receptor beta chain derives from a study of graft-versus-host responses after intestinal transplantation. The assay was immunoSEQ multiplex PCR, and TCRdb's table has in-frame clones only and misses some. Of 45,000 to 65,000 clones listed, 94% are singletons. The germline V gene has CDR1 SEHNR and CDR2 FQNEAQ (reference sequence). The CDR3 has 17 amino acids. The junction had 13 bases not matched to a gene; V was cut back by 2 bases and J by 5 bases. This clone appeared once. The antigen is unknown. Material: unstimulated CD4+ T cells sorted from spleen or lymph node cells, obtained before transplant. The TCR was taken from a human donor who was the organ donor for an intestinal transplant. The chain is built from TRBV7-9 and TRBJ2-5; 8 nucleotides line up with TRBD2. The CDR3 DNA sequence: TGTGCCAGCAGCTTAAGTACAAGCGGGGGTGTTTATGAGACCCAGTACTTC. It translates to CASSLSTSGGVYETQYF.